The sequence of this T cell receptor beta chain was determined in a study of OX40 agonist ivuxolimab in advanced cancers. In the study overall: At 0.01 to 10 mg/kg, ivuxolimab was administered intravenously to patients every 2 weeks. Dose-escalation patients had hepatocellular carcinoma, melanoma, renal cell or head and neck cancer. The group had a mean age of around 60 years, ranged from about 20 to 79, and was around 86% male.

Some clones are missing from TCRdb's copy, which holds only in-frame ones; the method was immunoSEQ multiplex PCR. The sample consists of more than 35,000 clones, more than 70% of them appearing once. Overall study results and limits: With doses of 0.1 to 3.0 mg/kg, CD4+ and CD8+ blood T cells had undergone clonal expansion by week 6.

As regards this clone: What it recognizes is unknown.

The V and J ends lost 4 bases and 7 bases respectively, with 14 bases between them. Per germline, CDR1 SQVTM and CDR2 ANQGSEA. This CDR3 comprises 13 residues. Sequences were derived from CD4+ or CD8+ T cells sorted from blood, sampled in a trial of the OX40 agonist ivuxolimab. The receptor comes from an adult with an advanced solid tumor such as melanoma, head and neck, liver or kidney cancer. V gene TRBV29-1 combines with J gene TRBJ2-1, with a weak D call TRBD2 (6 bases). The CDR3 nucleotides are TGCAGCGTTGGTACGGGACTCTCTAATGAGCAGTTCTTC. It translates to CSVGTGLSNEQFF.